The source of this T cell receptor (beta chain) is a study of blood T cell repertoires in COVID-19. About the research overall: Some COVID-19 samples were acute and others convalescent; all came from the United States, Italy and Spain. Nucleic acid was either cDNA or gDNA, and it came from T cells, B-cell-depleted T cells, or PBMCs.

V shed 3 bases and J shed 6 bases, with 12 bases lying between them. CDR1 SGDLS and CDR2 YYNGEE come from the germline V gene. CDR3 size: 13 residues. Methods used by the authors: Amplified reference gene primers provided the basis for estimating nucleated cell counts. Sequenced by immunoSEQ multiplex PCR; TCRdb stores in-frame clones only, minus some. The V and J calls and clone size come from that table; D and trimming were worked out from the DNA. The sample lists some 130,000 clones; 88% were seen once. In its sample, this clone was seen a few times. The TCR comes from a man aged 45-65 years with acute or convalescent COVID-19. The chain employs TRBV9 and TRBJ1-1; tentative D call: TRBD1 (5 bases). Sequenced input: peripheral blood. CDR3 coding DNA: TGTGCCAGCAGCGCCTCGGGGGTAGCTGAAGCTTTCTTT. The encoded protein is CASSASGVAEAFF.